The source of this T cell receptor (beta chain) is a study of OX40 agonist ivuxolimab in advanced cancers. At the level of the study: Patients undergoing dose escalation presented with hepatocellular carcinoma, melanoma, renal cell or head and neck cancer.

The germline V and J ends were trimmed by 3 bases and 9 bases, with 18 bases remaining between them. This CDR3 has 15 residues. Germline lookup yields CDR1 MDHEN and CDR2 SYDVKM. Here immunoSEQ multiplex PCR was the method, and the copy in TCRdb shows in-frame clones only, minus some. The sample has some 37,000 clones, about 87% seen once. J is TRBJ1-5 and V is TRBV28; D may be TRBD1 (6 bases). The starting material was CD4+ or CD8+ T cells sorted from blood, obtained in a trial of the OX40 agonist ivuxolimab. The clonotype originates from an adult with an advanced solid tumor such as melanoma, head and neck, liver or kidney cancer. CDR3 nucleotides: TGTGCCAGCAGTTTTCTGAGTTGGAACAGGGCGCCCCAGCATTTT. Its translation: CASSFLSWNRAPQHF.